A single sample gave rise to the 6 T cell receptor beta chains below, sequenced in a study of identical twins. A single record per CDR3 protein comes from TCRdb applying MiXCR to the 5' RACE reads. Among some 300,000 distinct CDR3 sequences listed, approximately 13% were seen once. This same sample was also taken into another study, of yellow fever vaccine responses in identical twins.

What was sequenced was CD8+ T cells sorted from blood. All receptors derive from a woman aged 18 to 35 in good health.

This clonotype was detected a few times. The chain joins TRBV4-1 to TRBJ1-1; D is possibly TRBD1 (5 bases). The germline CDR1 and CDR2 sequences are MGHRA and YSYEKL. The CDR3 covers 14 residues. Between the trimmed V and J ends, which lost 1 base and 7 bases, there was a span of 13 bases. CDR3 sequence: CASSQGGRIVEAFF. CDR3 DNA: TGCGCCAGCAGCCAAGGGGGCAGGATAGTTGAAGCTTTCTTT.

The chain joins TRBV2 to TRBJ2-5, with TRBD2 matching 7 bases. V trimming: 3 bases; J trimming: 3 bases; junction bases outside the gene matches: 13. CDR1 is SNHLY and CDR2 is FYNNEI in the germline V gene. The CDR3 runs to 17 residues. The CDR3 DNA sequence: TGTGCCAGCAGTGAGGGAGCGGGGAGAATGAGGGAAGAGACCCAGTACTTC. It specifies CASSEGAGRMREETQYF.

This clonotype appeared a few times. The CDR3 sequence is CASSQDWDTQYF. As DNA, the CDR3 is TGTGCCAGCAGCCAAGATTGGGATACGCAGTATTTT. The chain couples TRBV14 to TRBJ2-3, with no clear D. V gave up 0 bases and J gave up 6 bases, with 4 bases separating them. Germline values: CDR1 SGHDN, CDR2 FVKESK. This CDR3 has 12 amino acids. The full variable domain, with the rest looked up from reference TRBV14 and TRBJ2-3, is EAGVTQFPSHSVIEKGQTVTLRCDPISGHDNLYWYRRVMGKEIKFLLHFVKESKQDESGMPNNRFLAERTGGTYSTLKVQPAELEDSGVYFCASSQDWDTQYFGPGTRLTVL.

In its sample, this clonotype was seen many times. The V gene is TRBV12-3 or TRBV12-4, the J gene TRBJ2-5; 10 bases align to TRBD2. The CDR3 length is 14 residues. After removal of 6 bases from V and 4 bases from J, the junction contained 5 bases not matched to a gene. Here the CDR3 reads CASSPAGGLETQYF. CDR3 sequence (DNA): TGTGCCAGCAGCCCAGCGGGAGGGCTAGAGACCCAGTACTTC.

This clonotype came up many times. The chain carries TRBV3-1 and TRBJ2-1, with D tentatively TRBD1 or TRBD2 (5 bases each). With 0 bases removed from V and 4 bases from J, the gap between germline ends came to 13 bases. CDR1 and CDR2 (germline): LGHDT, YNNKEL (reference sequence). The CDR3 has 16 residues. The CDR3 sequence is CASSQDRWGLYNEQFF. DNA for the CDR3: TGTGCCAGCAGCCAAGATCGGTGGGGGTTATACAATGAGCAGTTCTTC.

The CDR3 coding sequence is TGTGCCAGCAGCTTTGAGGTCGGCGGGACTGAAGCTTTCTTT. Translation gives CASSFEVGGTEAFF. The chain recombines TRBV5-5 with TRBJ1-1; D uncertain. Trimming shortened V by 2 bases and J by 5 bases, and 13 bases separated the two germline ends. CDR3 size: 14 residues. Germline CDR1 reads SGHKS; CDR2 reads YYEKEE (reference sequence).